This T cell receptor beta chain is drawn from a study of Ad26.COV2.S vaccination and SARS-CoV-2 variants (dated by TCRdb to about 2021). Background on the whole study: Vaccine-arm donors were drawn from COV1001, a multicentre, randomized, double-blind, placebo-controlled phase I-IIa trial of Ad26.COV2.S in healthy adults. Dosing of Ad26.COV2.S was intramuscular, at either 5x10^10 or 1x10^11 viral particles, delivered as one shot or as two shots spaced 56 days apart. The specificity and breadth of SARS-CoV-2-reactive T cell receptors after Ad26.COV2.S vaccination were assessed by TCRbeta repertoire sequencing. A total of 32 samples were included in the TCR-sequenced set, comprising around 19 Ad26.COV2.S vaccine recipients, 5 placebo recipients and 8 SARS-CoV-2 convalescent individuals. Trial participants were randomized into five groups of five: low-dose or high-dose Ad26.COV2.S given once or twice, or placebo on both occasions. Investigators did not know the trial group allocation while performing experiments and assessing outcomes. Beyond this particular receptor, the publication reports: It was noted by the authors that total T cell responses may have been underestimated by the TCR breadth and depth analyses. After vaccination, spike-specific CD8+ and CD4+ T cell responses were reported to show substantial breadth. Higher spike-specific TCR breadth was observed in Ad26.COV2.S recipients than in placebo recipients (P = 0.0014). Comparing responses between vaccine doses or regimens was not something the study was powered to do. Vaccine and placebo recipients had comparable non-spike TCR breadth, which fits with the vaccine containing only spike.

In the case of this clone: Its specific antigen is unknown. No much larger clone exists at a distance of one base, and base qualities are not known.

In the paper's terms, the treatment or condition label means: roughly 20 received Ad26.COV2.S at low or high dose, single or two shots; about 5 received placebo; per-sample allocation not given. For vaccine and placebo recipients, repertoires were sequenced using samples collected on day 63 after the first injection. In Cohort 1b, roughly 26 adults aged 18-55 years were enrolled at a single site in Boston, USA, between 29 July and 7 August 2020. Ad26.COV2.S consisted of a replication-incompetent adenovirus type 26 vector by which a prefusion-stabilized SARS-CoV-2 spike protein from the original Wuhan strain was expressed. TCRbeta CDR3 regions were sequenced with the immunoSEQ Assay. After extraction, genomic DNA underwent amplification by bias-controlled multiplex PCR, followed by high-throughput sequencing. Processing in the source paper ran as follows. To quantify the absolute abundance of each unique TCRbeta CDR3 region, sequences were collapsed and filtered. Usable DNA was measured by amplifying reference genes present in all nucleated cells, and TCRbeta template counts were normalized to that usable DNA to estimate T cell fraction. Repertoire TCRs were annotated as SARS-CoV-2-specific by exact matching of V gene, CDR3 amino acid sequence and J gene to a known reactive TCR set. The reference SARS-CoV-2 TCR set came from MIRA and was filtered for enrichment in COVID-19-positive ImmuneCODE repertoires, removing public or cross-reactive TCRs. Drawing on the MIRA antigens, annotated TCRs were analysed further at the level of specific ORF or position within ORF. Breadth was defined as annotated unique rearrangements over total unique productive rearrangements; depth was the summed frequency of those rearrangements. TCR breadth was compared between groups using two-sided Wilcoxon rank-sum tests. This immuneACCESS table, as held by TCRdb, lists in-frame sequences with V and J called but not all clones. Of the missing ones, under half trace to an unresolved V gene in checked studies; the others have no known cause. V and J calls plus clone size are reproduced from that table; the DNA served to infer D and trimming. The sample data list about 440,000 clones, and 90% of these were observed just once. The top ten constitute less than 4.5% of the sample.

From the germline V gene, CDR1 is SQVTM and CDR2 is ANQGSEA. Reading from cysteine to phenylalanine, the CDR3 counts 16 amino acids. The kept DNA is CDR3 alone, 48 bases in frame from the first base. Trimmed from V: 6 bases; trimmed from J: 0 bases; junction bases lacking a gene match: 10. The sequenced sample was peripheral blood, obtained in a trial of Ad26.COV2.S vaccine versus placebo. The TCR comes from a person aged 18 to 59 who received the Ad26.COV2.S COVID-19 vaccine or a placebo. The sequence links TRBV29-1 to TRBJ2-1; TRBD2 agrees with 8 junctional bases. DNA sequence: TGCAGCGTCGGGGGGGCTAGCGGGCGCTCCTACAATGAGCAGTTCTTC. Protein translation: CSVGGASGRSYNEQFF.